This TCR beta chain was sequenced in a study of blood T cell repertoires in COVID-19. Background on the study: In each case, the material was cDNA or gDNA derived from T cells, B-cell-depleted T cells, or PBMCs.

CDR3 size: 17 residues. V was clipped by 5 bases and J by 0 bases; unmatched bases: 13. Germline loops: CDR1 GTSNPN, CDR2 SVGIG (reference sequence). The assay was immunoSEQ multiplex PCR, and TCRdb's table has in-frame clones only and misses some. This table holds some 390,000 clones, about 90% found once. Specimen: peripheral blood. The sequence derives from a woman aged 60-75 years with COVID-19, enrolled during active disease. The V gene is TRBV30, the J gene TRBJ2-4; 7 nucleotides agree with TRBD1. In nucleotides, the CDR3 is TGTGCCTGGGACCGGGACAGAGTCTCGTTAGCCAAAAACATTCAGTACTTC. Translating gives CAWDRDRVSLAKNIQYF.